This entry concerns a single T cell receptor (beta chain). How the authors handled the data: Reference gene primer amplification in the assay estimated nucleated cell counts. The assay was immunoSEQ multiplex PCR, and TCRdb's table has in-frame clones only and misses some. V and J calls and clone size are copied from that table; D and trimming were computed from the DNA. Among approximately 140,000 clones listed, about 88% were seen once. The data originate from a study of blood T cell repertoires in COVID-19. Turning to the study itself: PBMCs, B-cell-depleted T cells, or T cells provided the cDNA or gDNA that made up the material.

The CDR3 consists of 13 residues. The V and J ends lost 0 bases and 7 bases respectively, with 8 bases between them. The germline CDR1 and CDR2 sequences are SGDLS and YYNGEE. Sequencing was performed on peripheral blood. The gene calls are TRBV9 and TRBJ1-5; no definite D call. The TCR originated in a man aged 50-59 years with active or convalescent COVID-19. The CDR3 coding sequence is TGTGCCAGCAGCGTAGCCCCAGAACAGCCCCAGCATTTT. This sequence encodes CASSVAPEQPQHF.